Listed here is a single T cell receptor beta chain. V lost 0 bases and J lost 0; bases outside the gene matches: 2. This CDR3 is 16 amino acids long. In germline, CDR1 is MNHNS, CDR2 SASEGT. This sample is part of a study of blood T cell repertoires in COVID-19. Background on the study: The cDNA or gDNA used as material had been derived from T cells, B-cell-depleted T cells, or PBMCs.

Sequenced by immunoSEQ multiplex PCR; TCRdb stores in-frame clones only, minus some. The sample has under 300,000 clones; about nine tenths are singletons. The genes are TRBV6-1 and TRBJ1-5; 7 bases agree with TRBD1. This clonotype was obtained from a man aged 55 to 70 who had recovered from COVID-19. Sequenced sample: peripheral blood. CDR3 region: CASSEADRDSNQPQHF. Written as DNA, the CDR3 is TGTGCCAGCAGTGAAGCAGACAGGGATAGCAATCAGCCCCAGCATTTT.